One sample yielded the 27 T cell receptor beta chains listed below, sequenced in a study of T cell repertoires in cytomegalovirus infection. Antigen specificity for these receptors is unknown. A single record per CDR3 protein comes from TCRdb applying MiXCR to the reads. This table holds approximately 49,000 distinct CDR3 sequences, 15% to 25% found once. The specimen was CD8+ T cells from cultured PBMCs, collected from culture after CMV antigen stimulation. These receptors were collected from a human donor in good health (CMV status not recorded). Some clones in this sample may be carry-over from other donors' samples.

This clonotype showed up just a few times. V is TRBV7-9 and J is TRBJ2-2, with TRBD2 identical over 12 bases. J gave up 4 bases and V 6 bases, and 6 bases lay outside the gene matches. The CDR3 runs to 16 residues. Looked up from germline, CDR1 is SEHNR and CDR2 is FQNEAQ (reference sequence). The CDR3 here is CASRSKLAGGTGELFF. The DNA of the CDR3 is TGTGCCAGCAGATCTAAACTAGCGGGAGGCACCGGGGAGCTGTTTTTT.

CDR3: CSATDTGTHTYEQYF. DNA of the CDR3: TGCAGTGCCACTGATACCGGGACTCACACCTACGAGCAGTACTTC. This chain joins TRBV20-1 and TRBJ2-7; possibly TRBD2 for D (6 bases). The CDR3 sequence is 15 residues long. CDR1 and CDR2 from the germline V gene are DFQATT and SNEGSKA (reference sequence). The V and J ends lost 6 bases and 2 bases respectively, with 20 bases between them.

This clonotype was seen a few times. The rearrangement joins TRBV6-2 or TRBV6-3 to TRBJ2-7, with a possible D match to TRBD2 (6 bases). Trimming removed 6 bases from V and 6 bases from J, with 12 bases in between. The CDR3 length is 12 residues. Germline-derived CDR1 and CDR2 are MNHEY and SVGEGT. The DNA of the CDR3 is TGTGCCAGCAGCTTCGGGACTGTCGAGCAGTACTTC. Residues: CASSFGTVEQYF.

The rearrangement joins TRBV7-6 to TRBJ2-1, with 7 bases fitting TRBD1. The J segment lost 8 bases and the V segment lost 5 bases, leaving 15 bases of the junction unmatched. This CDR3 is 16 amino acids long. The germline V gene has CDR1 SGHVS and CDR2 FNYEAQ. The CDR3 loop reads CASSHDAGGSIDEQFF. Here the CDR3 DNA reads TGTGCCAGCAGCCACGACGCAGGGGGTTCTATCGATGAGCAGTTCTTC.

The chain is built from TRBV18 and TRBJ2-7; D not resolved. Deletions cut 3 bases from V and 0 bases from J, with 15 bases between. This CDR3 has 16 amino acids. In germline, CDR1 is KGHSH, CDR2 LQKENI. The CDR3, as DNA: TGTGCCAGCTCACCGAAGGGCAGCTCCCACTCCTACGAGCAGTACTTC. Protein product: CASSPKGSSHSYEQYF.

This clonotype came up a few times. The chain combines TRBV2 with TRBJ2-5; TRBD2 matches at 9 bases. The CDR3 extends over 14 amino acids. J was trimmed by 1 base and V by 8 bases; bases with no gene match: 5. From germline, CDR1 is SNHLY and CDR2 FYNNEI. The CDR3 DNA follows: TGTGCCAGCCGGCGGGAGGGGCCCCAAGAGACCCAGTACTTC. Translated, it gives CASRREGPQETQYF. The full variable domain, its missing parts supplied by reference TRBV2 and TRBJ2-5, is EPEVTQTPSHQVTQMGQEVILRCVPISNHLYFYWYRQILGQKVEFLVSFYNNEISEKSEIFDDQFSVERPDGSNFTLKIRSTKLEDSAMYFCASRREGPQETQYFGPGTRLLVL.

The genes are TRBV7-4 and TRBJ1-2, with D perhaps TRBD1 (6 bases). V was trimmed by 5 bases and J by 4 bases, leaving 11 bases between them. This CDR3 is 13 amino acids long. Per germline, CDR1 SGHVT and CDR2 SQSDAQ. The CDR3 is CASSKDSGYGYTF. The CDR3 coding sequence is TGTGCCAGCAGCAAGGACAGTGGCTATGGCTACACCTTC.

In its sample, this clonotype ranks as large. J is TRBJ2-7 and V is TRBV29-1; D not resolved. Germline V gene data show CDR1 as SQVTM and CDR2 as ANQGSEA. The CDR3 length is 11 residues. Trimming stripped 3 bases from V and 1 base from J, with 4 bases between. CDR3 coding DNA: TGCAGCGTTGAGAAGTCCTACGAGCAGTACTTC. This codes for CSVEKSYEQYF.

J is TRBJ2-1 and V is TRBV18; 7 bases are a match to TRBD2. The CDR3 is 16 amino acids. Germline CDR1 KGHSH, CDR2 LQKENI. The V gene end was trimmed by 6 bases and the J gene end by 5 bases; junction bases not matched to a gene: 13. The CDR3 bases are TGTGCCAGCTCTCTCAGGGCTAGCGGATGGGACAATGAGCAGTTCTTC. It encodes CASSLRASGWDNEQFF.

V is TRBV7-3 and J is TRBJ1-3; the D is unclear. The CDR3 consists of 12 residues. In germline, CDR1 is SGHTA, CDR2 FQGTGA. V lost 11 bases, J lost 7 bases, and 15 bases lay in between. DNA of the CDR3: TGTGCCTTTCAAACGGGTCGGAACACCATATATTTT. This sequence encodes CAFQTGRNTIYF.

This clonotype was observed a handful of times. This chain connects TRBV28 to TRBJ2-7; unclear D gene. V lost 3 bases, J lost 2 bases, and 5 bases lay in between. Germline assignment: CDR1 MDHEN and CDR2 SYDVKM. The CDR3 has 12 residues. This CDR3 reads CASSLTTYEQYF. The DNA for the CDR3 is TGTGCCAGCAGTTTGACCACCTACGAGCAGTACTTC.

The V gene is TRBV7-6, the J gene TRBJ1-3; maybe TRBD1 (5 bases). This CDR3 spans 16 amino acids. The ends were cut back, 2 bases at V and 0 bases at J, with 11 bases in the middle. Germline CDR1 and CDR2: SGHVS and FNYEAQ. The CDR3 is CASSLSGGISGNTIYF. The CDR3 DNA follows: TGTGCCAGCAGCTTAAGCGGGGGGATCTCTGGAAACACCATATATTTT.

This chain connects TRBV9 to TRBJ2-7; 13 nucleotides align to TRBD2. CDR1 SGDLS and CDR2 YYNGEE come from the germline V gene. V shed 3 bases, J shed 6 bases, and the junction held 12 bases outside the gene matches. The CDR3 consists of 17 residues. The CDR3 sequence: CASSERLAGGVGIEQYF. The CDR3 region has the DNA TGTGCCAGCAGCGAAAGACTAGCGGGAGGTGTCGGTATCGAGCAGTACTTC. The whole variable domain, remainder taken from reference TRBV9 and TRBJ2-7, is DSGVTQTPKHLITATGQRVTLRCSPRSGDLSVYWYQQSLDQGLQFLIQYYNGEERAKGNILERFSAQQFPDLHSELNLSSLELGDSALYFCASSERLAGGVGIEQYFGPGTRLTVT.

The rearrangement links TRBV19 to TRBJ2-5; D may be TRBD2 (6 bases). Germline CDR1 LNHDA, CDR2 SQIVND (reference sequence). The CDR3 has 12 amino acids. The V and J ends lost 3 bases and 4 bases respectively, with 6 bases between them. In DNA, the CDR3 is TGTGCCAGTAGTATGCGGGGAGAGACCCAGTACTTC. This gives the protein CASSMRGETQYF. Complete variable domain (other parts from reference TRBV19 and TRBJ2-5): DGGITQSPKYLFRKEGQNVTLSCEQNLNHDAMYWYRQDPGQGLRLIYYSQIVNDFQKGDIAEGYSVSREKKESFPLTVTSAQKNPTAFYLCASSMRGETQYFGPGTRLLVL.

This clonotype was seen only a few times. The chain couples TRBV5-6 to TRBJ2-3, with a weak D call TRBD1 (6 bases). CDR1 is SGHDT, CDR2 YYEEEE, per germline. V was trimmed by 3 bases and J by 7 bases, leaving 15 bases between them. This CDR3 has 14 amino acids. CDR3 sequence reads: CASSSRDISNTQYF. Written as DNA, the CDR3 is TGTGCCAGCAGCTCCCGGGACATATCGAATACGCAGTATTTT. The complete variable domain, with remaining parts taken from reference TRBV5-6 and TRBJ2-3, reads DAGVTQSPTHLIKTRGQQVTLRCSPKSGHDTVSWYQQALGQGPQFIFQYYEEEERQRGNFPDRFSGHQFPNYSSELNVNALLLGDSALYLCASSSRDISNTQYFGPGTRLTVL.

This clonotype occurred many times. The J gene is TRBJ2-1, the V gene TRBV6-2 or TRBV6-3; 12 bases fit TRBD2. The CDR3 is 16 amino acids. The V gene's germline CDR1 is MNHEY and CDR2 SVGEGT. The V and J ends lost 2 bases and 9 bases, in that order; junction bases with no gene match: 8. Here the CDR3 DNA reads TGTGCCAGCAGTTACCCCTCTAGCGGGGGGGCAGCTGAGCAGTTCTTC. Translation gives CASSYPSSGGAAEQFF.

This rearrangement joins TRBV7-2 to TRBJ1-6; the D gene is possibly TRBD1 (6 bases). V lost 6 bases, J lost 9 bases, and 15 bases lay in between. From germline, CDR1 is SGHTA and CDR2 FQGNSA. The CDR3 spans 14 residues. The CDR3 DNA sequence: TGTGCCAGCAGGGGGGGGGGCTCTATTTCACCCCTCCACTTT. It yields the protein CASRGGGSISPLHF.

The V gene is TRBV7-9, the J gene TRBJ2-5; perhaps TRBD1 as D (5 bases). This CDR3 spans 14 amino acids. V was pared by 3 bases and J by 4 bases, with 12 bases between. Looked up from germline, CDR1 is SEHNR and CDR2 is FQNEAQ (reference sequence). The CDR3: CASSLSGQGETQYF. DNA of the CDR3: TGTGCCAGCAGCTTGTCAGGTCAGGGAGAGACCCAGTACTTC.

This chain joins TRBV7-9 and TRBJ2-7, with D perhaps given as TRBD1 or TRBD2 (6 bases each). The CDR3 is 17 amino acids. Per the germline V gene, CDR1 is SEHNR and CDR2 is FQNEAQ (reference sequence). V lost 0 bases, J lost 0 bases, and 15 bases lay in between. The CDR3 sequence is CASSLAIGGRSSYEQYF. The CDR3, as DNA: TGTGCCAGCAGCTTAGCTATCGGGGGCAGAAGCTCCTACGAGCAGTACTTC.

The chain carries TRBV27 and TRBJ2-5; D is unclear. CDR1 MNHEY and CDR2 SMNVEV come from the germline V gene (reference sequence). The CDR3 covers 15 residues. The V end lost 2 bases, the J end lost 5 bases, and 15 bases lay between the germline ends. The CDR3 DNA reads TGTGCCAGCAGTTTAACATCCGGGCTCCTGGAGACCCAGTACTTC. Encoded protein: CASSLTSGLLETQYF.

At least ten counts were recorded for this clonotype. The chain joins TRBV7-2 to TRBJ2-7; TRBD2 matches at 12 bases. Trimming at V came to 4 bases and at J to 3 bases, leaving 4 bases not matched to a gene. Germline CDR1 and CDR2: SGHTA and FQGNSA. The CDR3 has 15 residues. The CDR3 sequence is CASSYGLAGSYEQYF. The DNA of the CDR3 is TGTGCCAGCAGCTATGGACTAGCGGGAAGCTACGAGCAGTACTTC.

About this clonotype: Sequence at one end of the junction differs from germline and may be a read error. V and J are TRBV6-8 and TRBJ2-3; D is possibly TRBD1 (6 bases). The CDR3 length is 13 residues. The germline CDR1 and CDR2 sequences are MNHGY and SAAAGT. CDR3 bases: TGCGCTACAAGGGGGATTCAGGCAGATACGCAGTATTTT. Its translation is CATRGIQADTQYF.

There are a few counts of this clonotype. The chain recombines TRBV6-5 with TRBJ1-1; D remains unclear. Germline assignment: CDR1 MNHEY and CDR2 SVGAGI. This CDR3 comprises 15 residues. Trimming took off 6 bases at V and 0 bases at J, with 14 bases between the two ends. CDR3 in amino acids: CASSQTGRMNTEAFF. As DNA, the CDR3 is TGTGCCAGCAGCCAGACGGGGAGGATGAACACTGAAGCTTTCTTT.

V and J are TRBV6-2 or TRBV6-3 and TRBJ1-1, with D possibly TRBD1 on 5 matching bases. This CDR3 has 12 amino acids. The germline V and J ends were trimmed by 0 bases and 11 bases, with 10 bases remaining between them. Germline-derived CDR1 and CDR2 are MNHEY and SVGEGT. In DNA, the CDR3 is TGTGCCAGCAGTTACTCCAGGGCGAATGCTTTCTTT. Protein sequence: CASSYSRANAFF.

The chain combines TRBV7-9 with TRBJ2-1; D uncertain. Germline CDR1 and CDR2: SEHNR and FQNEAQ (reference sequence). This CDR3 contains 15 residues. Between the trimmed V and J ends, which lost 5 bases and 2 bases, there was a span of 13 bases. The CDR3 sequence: CASSPQDAAYNEQFF. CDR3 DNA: TGTGCCAGCAGCCCCCAGGACGCCGCCTACAATGAGCAGTTCTTC. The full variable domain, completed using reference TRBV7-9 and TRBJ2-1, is DTGVSQNPRHKITKRGQNVTFRCDPISEHNRLYWYRQTLGQGPEFLTYFQNEAQLEKSRLLSDRFSAERPKGSFSTLEIQRTEQGDSAMYLCASSPQDAAYNEQFFGPGTRLTVL.

CDR3 residues: CASVYFRDPGTQYF. Written as DNA, the CDR3 is TGTGCTAGTGTCTACTTCCGGGACCCTGGGACCCAGTACTTC. V gene TRBV12-5 combines with J gene TRBJ2-5; D possibly uses TRBD1 or TRBD2 (5 bases each). The V end was cut by 7 bases, the J end by 7 bases, with 19 bases between. The CDR3 consists of 14 residues. Germline values: CDR1 LGHNT, CDR2 FRNRAP.

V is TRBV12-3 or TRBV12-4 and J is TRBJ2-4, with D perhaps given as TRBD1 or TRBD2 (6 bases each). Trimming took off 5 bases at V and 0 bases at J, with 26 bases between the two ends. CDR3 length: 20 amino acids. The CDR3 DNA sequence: TGTGCCAGCAGTCCTTTCCAGGGGTCGGGACTCTTCAAAGCCAAAAACATTCAGTACTTC. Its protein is CASSPFQGSGLFKAKNIQYF.